This T cell receptor (beta chain) is from a study of shared clonotypes between healthy human individuals. Study conclusions and caveats: Enrolling few donors narrowed the genetic and exposure-history diversity that was represented.

This clone was seen only once. The antigen is unknown. The CDR3 loop spans 16 amino acids. Per germline, CDR1 MNHNS and CDR2 SASEGT. Trimming at V came to 4 bases and at J to 4 bases, leaving 7 bases not matched to a gene. Authors' data handling: Junction-only immunoSEQ sequences carried no quality scores, so filtering differed. Using immunoSEQ multiplex PCR, the repertoire was profiled, and TCRdb retains in-frame clones only, with some absent. The V and J calls and clone size come from that table; D and trimming were worked out from the DNA. Among about 1 million clones listed, about three quarters were seen once.

V is TRBV6-1 and J is TRBJ1-6, with 7 bases lining up with TRBD1. Sequencing was carried out using memory CD4+ T cells sorted from blood. The subset here: CD45RA-negative fraction. The receptor was derived from a man younger than 35 in good health. CDR3 sequence reads: CASSAPAGGYNSPLHF. The CDR3, as DNA: TGTGCCAGCAGTGCCCCGGCAGGGGGATATAATTCACCCCTCCACTTT.